The next 17 T cell receptor beta chains were all read from a single sample in a study of CD4 T cells in relation to SARS-CoV-2 and coronaviruses listed by TCRdb under 2021. The library relied on the immunoSEQ multiplex PCR assay. TCRdb took over this immuneACCESS table, retaining in-frame rearrangements with V and J assigned. Such tables are incomplete; in checked studies, under half of the missing clones stem from an unresolved V gene, and the remainder is unexplained. This sample has about 60,000 clones in its table, and about 94% of those were observed once. In total, the top ten clones hold around 0.14% of the sample. CD4+ T cells from unexposed donors were collected before the COVID-19 pandemic (2011-2018). Sequences were obtained from naive CD4+ T cells from PBMCs. Taken with the paper, the label for cell subset or site translates to: naive CD4+ T cells isolated by negative enrichment. The receptors shown here come from a human donor in good health.

This clone has just a few counts. V is TRBV7-9 and J is TRBJ2-2; 8 bases align to TRBD2. The germline V gene encodes CDR1 SEHNR and CDR2 FQNEAQ (reference sequence). This CDR3 contains 13 residues. V lost 6 bases to trimming and J lost 5 bases; unmatched junction nucleotides: 2. The CDR3 region is CASRPGGTGELFF. As DNA, the CDR3 is TGTGCCAGCAGACCGGGAGGGACCGGGGAGCTGTTTTTT.

The V and J genes are TRBV19 and TRBJ1-3; unclear D gene. Trimming took off 3 bases at V and 9 bases at J, with 21 bases between the two ends. CDR3 length: 16 residues. Germline V gene sequence: CDR1 LNHDA, CDR2 SQIVND (reference sequence). The CDR3 nucleotides read TGTGCCAGTAGTATCGAGGGAACCCTACGACGGGGCACCATATATTTT. Translating it yields CASSIEGTLRRGTIYF. The full variable domain, completed using reference TRBV19 and TRBJ1-3, is DGGITQSPKYLFRKEGQNVTLSCEQNLNHDAMYWYRQDPGQGLRLIYYSQIVNDFQKGDIAEGYSVSREKKESFPLTVTSAQKNPTAFYLCASSIEGTLRRGTIYFGEGSWLTVV.

The chain is built from TRBV5-1 and TRBJ1-6; D gene ambiguous. The CDR3 is 13 amino acids. V was clipped by 0 bases and J by 8 bases, with 6 bases between them. Per germline, CDR1 SGHRS and CDR2 YFSETQ. CDR3 sequence: CASSLAGYSPLHF. The CDR3 DNA sequence: TGCGCCAGCAGCTTGGCGGGTTATTCACCCCTCCACTTT.

J is TRBJ2-1 and V is TRBV7-2; the D is unclear. Trimming took 0 bases from V and 9 from J, leaving 9 bases between them. Germline V gene sequence: CDR1 SGHTA, CDR2 FQGNSA. This CDR3 is built from 13 residues. CDR3 nucleotides: TGTGCCAGCAGCTTAGCAGGGTTAGGTGAGCAGTTCTTC. This gives the protein CASSLAGLGEQFF.

The rearrangement uses TRBV7-8 and TRBJ2-7, with TRBD2 identical over 11 bases. CDR1 is SGHVS, CDR2 FQNEAQ, per germline. This CDR3 spans 15 amino acids. V lost 5 bases and J lost 2; bases outside the gene matches: 5. The chain's CDR3 is CASSRASGRTYEQYF. As DNA, the CDR3 is TGTGCCAGCAGCCGAGCTAGCGGGAGGACCTACGAGCAGTACTTC.

This clone appeared once. This chain joins TRBV15 and TRBJ2-3; maybe TRBD2 (6 bases). This CDR3 is built from 16 residues. Trimming stripped 3 bases from V and 2 bases from J, with 15 bases between. Germline V gene data show CDR1 as LNHNV and CDR2 as YYDKDF (reference sequence). As DNA, the CDR3 is TGTGCCACCAGCAGGAGGACTATCAGAAACACAGATACGCAGTATTTT. Translating gives CATSRRTIRNTDTQYF.

This chain connects TRBV27 to TRBJ2-1; a possible D gene is TRBD2 (5 bases). The CDR3 spans 16 residues. With 5 bases removed from V and 0 bases from J, the gap between germline ends came to 14 bases. The germline gives CDR1 MNHEY, CDR2 SMNVEV (reference sequence). Here the CDR3 DNA reads TGTGCCAGCAGTCCCAACCGGGGTAGCTCCTACAATGAGCAGTTCTTC. Protein: CASSPNRGSSYNEQFF.

This chain connects TRBV18 to TRBJ2-3, with 8 nucleotides matching TRBD2. Unmatched junction bases numbered 7, after V lost 3 bases and J lost 2 bases. The CDR3 loop spans 16 amino acids. Germline loops: CDR1 KGHSH, CDR2 LQKENI. CDR3 protein: CASSPPAGANTDTQYF. The CDR3 bases are TGTGCCAGCTCACCCCCAGCGGGGGCGAACACAGATACGCAGTATTTT. The full variable domain, completed using reference TRBV18 and TRBJ2-3, is NAGVMQNPRHLVRRRGQEARLRCSPMKGHSHVYWYRQLPEEGLKFMVYLQKENIIDESGMPKERFSAEFPKEGPSILRIQQVVRGDSAAYFCASSPPAGANTDTQYFGPGTRLTVL.

The rearrangement joins TRBV6-6 to TRBJ1-2; D might be TRBD1 (5 bases). Trimming took off 5 bases at V and 3 bases at J, with 22 bases between the two ends. The CDR3 covers 17 residues. Per germline, CDR1 MNHNY and CDR2 SVGAGI (reference sequence). Here the CDR3 reads CASSLGETRGEYYGYTF. The CDR3 DNA sequence: TGTGCCAGCAGTCTAGGGGAAACAAGAGGGGAATACTATGGCTACACCTTC.

This chain uses TRBV2 with TRBJ2-5, with D tentatively TRBD1 (5 bases). The CDR3 loop spans 14 amino acids. Germline V gene data show CDR1 as SNHLY and CDR2 as FYNNEI. Trimming removed 4 bases at V and 1 base at J, with 10 bases between. Here the CDR3 DNA reads TGTGCCAGCAGTGGTAGGACACGCCAAGAGACCCAGTACTTC. It translates to CASSGRTRQETQYF.

This chain connects TRBV15 to TRBJ1-1; tentatively, D is TRBD1 (6 bases). This CDR3 is built from 15 residues. The germline gives CDR1 LNHNV, CDR2 YYDKDF (reference sequence). The germline V and J ends were trimmed by 5 bases and 5 bases, with 18 bases remaining between them. The CDR3, as DNA: TGTGCCACCAGCGGGTACAGGGTTGGTAAGACTGAAGCTTTCTTT. Translating it yields CATSGYRVGKTEAFF.

The chain couples TRBV24-1 to TRBJ2-5; tentatively, D is TRBD1 or TRBD2 (5 bases each). Germline values: CDR1 KGHDR, CDR2 SFDVKD. CDR3 length: 16 amino acids. Trimming removed 3 bases at V and 0 bases at J, with 13 bases between. The CDR3 reads CATSDGGVGYQETQYF. The CDR3 coding sequence is TGTGCCACCAGTGATGGGGGAGTAGGGTACCAAGAGACCCAGTACTTC.

The V and J genes are TRBV19 and TRBJ2-1; TRBD1 agrees at 7 bases. The V gene's germline CDR1 is LNHDA and CDR2 SQIVND (reference sequence). This CDR3 has 15 amino acids. After removal of 1 base from V and 5 bases from J, the junction contained 5 bases not matched to a gene. The DNA of the CDR3 is TGTGCCAGTAGTATAGCCGACAGGGTTGACAATGAGCAGTTCTTC. It is translated as CASSIADRVDNEQFF.

The rearrangement links TRBV28 to TRBJ2-2; the D gene is possibly TRBD1 (5 bases). This CDR3 comprises 15 residues. Germline CDR1 reads MDHEN; CDR2 reads SYDVKM. Deletions cut 11 bases from V and 4 bases from J, with 20 bases between. The CDR3 bases are TGTGCCGGACAAGGTCGACTCGCCGGCACCGGGGAGCTGTTTTTT. As protein: CAGQGRLAGTGELFF.

This rearrangement joins TRBV21-1 to TRBJ1-3; TRBD1 is the table's D call, not checked against the DNA. TRBV21-1 counts as a pseudogene. CDR3 length: 16 residues. The CDR3, as DNA: TGTGCCAGCAGTACCGACGCAGGCGTCTCTGGAAACACCATATATTTT. Amino acids: CASSTDAGVSGNTIYF.

The chain recombines TRBV28 with TRBJ2-3; TRBD2 matches at 8 bases. The CDR3 extends over 15 amino acids. The V gene end was trimmed by 5 bases and the J gene end by 7 bases; junction bases not matched to a gene: 11. The germline V gene has CDR1 MDHEN and CDR2 SYDVKM. The CDR3 bases are TGTGCCAGCAGTCCCTTGAGCGGGAGAGGAAATACGCAGTATTTT. This codes for CASSPLSGRGNTQYF.

Only one count was recorded for this clone. The V and J genes are TRBV15 and TRBJ2-1, with 11 bases aligning to TRBD2. V lost 3 bases and J lost 2; bases outside the gene matches: 6. Germline V gene lookup returns CDR1 LNHNV and CDR2 YYDKDF (reference sequence). The CDR3 contains 17 residues. Here the CDR3 reads CATSSPGLAGAYNEQFF. CDR3 sequence (DNA): TGTGCCACCAGCAGCCCCGGACTAGCGGGTGCCTACAATGAGCAGTTCTTC.